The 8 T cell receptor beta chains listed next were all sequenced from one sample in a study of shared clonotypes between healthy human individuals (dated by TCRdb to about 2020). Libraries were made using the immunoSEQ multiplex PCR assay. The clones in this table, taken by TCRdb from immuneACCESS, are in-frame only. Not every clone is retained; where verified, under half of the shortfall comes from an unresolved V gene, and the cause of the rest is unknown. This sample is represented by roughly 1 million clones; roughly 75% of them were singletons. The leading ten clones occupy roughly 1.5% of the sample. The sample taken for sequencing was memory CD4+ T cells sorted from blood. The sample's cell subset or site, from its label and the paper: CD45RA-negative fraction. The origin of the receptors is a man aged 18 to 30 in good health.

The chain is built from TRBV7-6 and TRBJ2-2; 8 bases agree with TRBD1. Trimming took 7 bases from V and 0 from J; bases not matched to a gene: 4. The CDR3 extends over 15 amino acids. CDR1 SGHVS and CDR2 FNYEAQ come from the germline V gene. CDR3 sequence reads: CASTQGAANTGELFF. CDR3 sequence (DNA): TGTGCCAGCACCCAGGGGGCAGCGAACACCGGGGAGCTGTTTTTT.

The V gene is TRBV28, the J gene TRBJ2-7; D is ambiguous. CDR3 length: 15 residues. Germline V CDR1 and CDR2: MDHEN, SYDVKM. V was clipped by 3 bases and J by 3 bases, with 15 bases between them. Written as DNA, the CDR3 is TGTGCCAGCAGTTTTTCCTCTAGTTTCCTCTACGAGCAGTACTTC. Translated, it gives CASSFSSSFLYEQYF.

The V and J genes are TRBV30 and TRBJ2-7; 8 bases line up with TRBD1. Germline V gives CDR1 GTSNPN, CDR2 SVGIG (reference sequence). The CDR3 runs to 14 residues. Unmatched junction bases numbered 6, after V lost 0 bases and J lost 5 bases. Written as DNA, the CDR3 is TGTGCCTGGAGTGTAATCCAGGGGGCCCACGAGCAGTACTTC. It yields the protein CAWSVIQGAHEQYF.

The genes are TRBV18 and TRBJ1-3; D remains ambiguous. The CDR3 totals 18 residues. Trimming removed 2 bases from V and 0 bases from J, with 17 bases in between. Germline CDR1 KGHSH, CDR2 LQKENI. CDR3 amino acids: CASSPSLTQADSGNTIYF. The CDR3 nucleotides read TGTGCCAGCTCACCATCCTTAACCCAGGCCGACTCTGGAAACACCATATATTTT.

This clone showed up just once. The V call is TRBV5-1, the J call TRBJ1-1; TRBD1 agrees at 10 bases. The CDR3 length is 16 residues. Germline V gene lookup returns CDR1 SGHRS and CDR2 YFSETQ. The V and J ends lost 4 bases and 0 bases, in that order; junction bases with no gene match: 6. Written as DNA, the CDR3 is TGCGCCAGCAGCCCGACAGGGGGCCGGATGAACACTGAAGCTTTCTTT. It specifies CASSPTGGRMNTEAFF.

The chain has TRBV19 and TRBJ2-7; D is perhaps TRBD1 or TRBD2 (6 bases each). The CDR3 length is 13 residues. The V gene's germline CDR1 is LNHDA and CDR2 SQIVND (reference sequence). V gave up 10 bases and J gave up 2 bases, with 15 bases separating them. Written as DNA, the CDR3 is TGTGCCACTCATGGAGGGACAACCTACGAGCAGTACTTC. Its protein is CATHGGTTYEQYF. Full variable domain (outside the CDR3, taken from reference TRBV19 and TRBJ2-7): DGGITQSPKYLFRKEGQNVTLSCEQNLNHDAMYWYRQDPGQGLRLIYYSQIVNDFQKGDIAEGYSVSREKKESFPLTVTSAQKNPTAFYLCATHGGTTYEQYFGPGTRLTVT.

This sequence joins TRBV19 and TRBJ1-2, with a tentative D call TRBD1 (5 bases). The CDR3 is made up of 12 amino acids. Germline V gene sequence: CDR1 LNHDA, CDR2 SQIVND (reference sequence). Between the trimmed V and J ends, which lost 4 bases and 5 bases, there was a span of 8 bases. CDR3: CASSRGEYGYTF. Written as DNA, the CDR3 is TGTGCCAGTAGTAGGGGGGAATATGGCTACACCTTC.

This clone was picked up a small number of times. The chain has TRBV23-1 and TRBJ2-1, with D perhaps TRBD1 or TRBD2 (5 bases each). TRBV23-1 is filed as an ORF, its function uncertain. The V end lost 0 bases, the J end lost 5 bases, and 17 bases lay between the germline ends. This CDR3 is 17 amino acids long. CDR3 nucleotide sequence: TGCGCCAGCAGTCAATCCAGGGACCCCACTACGCACAATGAGCAGTTCTTC. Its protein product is CASSQSRDPTTHNEQFF.